This is a list of T cell receptor beta chains from one sample in a study of cytomegalovirus exposure and HLA in healthy donors. The method was immunoSEQ multiplex PCR; TCRdb's version includes in-frame clones alone and lacks a portion of them. Of more than 50,000 clones in the sample, around three quarters are singletons; the top ten hold around a fifth. The sample was PBMCs. These receptors originate from a woman between 50 and 59 years old in good health and CMV-seropositive. CDR3s include the opening cysteine and the closing phenylalanine or tryptophan. Fields, in order: V gene, D gene, J gene, clone size, CDR3 DNA, CDR3 protein. A D gene is named only where the DNA matches it firmly. Clone size appears in some rows only: once, few, many, or a class for an expanded clone.

v_gene: TRBV7-2
d_gene: .
j_gene: TRBJ1-2
abundance: .
CDR3nt: TGTGCCAGCAGCCCTAAACCCTATGGGGGGAAGGATGGCTACACCTTC
CDR3aa: CASSPKPYGGKDGYTF

v_gene: TRBV29-1
d_gene: .
j_gene: TRBJ2-5
abundance: once
CDR3nt: TGCAGCGTTGAAGATCCCGCAGGAATCCAAGAGACCCAGTACTTC
CDR3aa: CSVEDPAGIQETQYF

v_gene: TRBV5-4
d_gene: .
j_gene: TRBJ1-2
abundance: few
CDR3nt: TGTGCCAGCAGCTTGGCCTCTCGCGGGAACTATGGCTACACCTTC
CDR3aa: CASSLASRGNYGYTF

v_gene: TRBV27
d_gene: .
j_gene: TRBJ2-1
abundance: .
CDR3nt: TGTGCCAGCAGCTTCTCACTTCGCGGTGAGCAGTTCTTC
CDR3aa: CASSFSLRGEQFF

v_gene: TRBV7-6
d_gene: .
j_gene: TRBJ2-3
abundance: .
CDR3nt: TGTGCCAGCAGCGAGGACTTAAAGGATACGCAGTATTTT
CDR3aa: CASSEDLKDTQYF

v_gene: TRBV28
d_gene: TRBD1
j_gene: TRBJ1-5
abundance: .
CDR3nt: TGTGCCAGCAGACCTCCGGGACAGGTTAGCAATCAGCCCCAGCATTTT
CDR3aa: CASRPPGQVSNQPQHF

v_gene: TRBV6-5
d_gene: TRBD1
j_gene: TRBJ2-7
abundance: .
CDR3nt: TGTGCCACCCGCCCCGGACAGGGTGGCTACGAGCAGTACTTC
CDR3aa: CATRPGQGGYEQYF

v_gene: TRBV5-6
d_gene: .
j_gene: TRBJ2-7
abundance: once
CDR3nt: TGTGCCAGCAGCTCAGGGTATGGCTTCTACGAGCAGTACTTC
CDR3aa: CASSSGYGFYEQYF

v_gene: TRBV18
d_gene: .
j_gene: TRBJ1-5
abundance: .
CDR3nt: TGTGCCAGCTCGCCCGACAGTCTGAGTCAGCCCCAGCATTTT
CDR3aa: CASSPDSLSQPQHF

v_gene: TRBV5-1
d_gene: TRBD1
j_gene: TRBJ1-1
abundance: few
CDR3nt: TGCGCCAGCAGCATAGGACAGGGTAACACTGAAGCTTTCTTT
CDR3aa: CASSIGQGNTEAFF

v_gene: TRBV7-2
d_gene: .
j_gene: TRBJ2-1
abundance: .
CDR3nt: TGTGCCAGCAGCTTGACTAGCTACAATGAGCAGTTCTTC
CDR3aa: CASSLTSYNEQFF

v_gene: TRBV4-1
d_gene: TRBD2
j_gene: TRBJ2-3
abundance: .
CDR3nt: TGCGCCAGCAGTGGGACTAGCGGTAGCACAGATACGCAGTATTTT
CDR3aa: CASSGTSGSTDTQYF

v_gene: TRBV7-6
d_gene: TRBD1
j_gene: TRBJ1-3
abundance: .
CDR3nt: TGTGCCAGCAGCCCACAGGGGGCGGCGGGGAACACCATATATTTT
CDR3aa: CASSPQGAAGNTIYF

v_gene: TRBV5-6
d_gene: .
j_gene: TRBJ2-6
abundance: few
CDR3nt: TGTGCCAGCAGCTTGGCGACTCTTAGGAGCTCTGGGGCCAACGTCCTGACTTTC
CDR3aa: CASSLATLRSSGANVLTF

v_gene: TRBV29-1
d_gene: TRBD1
j_gene: TRBJ1-4
abundance: .
CDR3nt: TGCAGCGTTCGGAAAGGGACAGTTAATGAAAAACTGTTTTTT
CDR3aa: CSVRKGTVNEKLFF

v_gene: TRBV5-1
d_gene: TRBD1
j_gene: TRBJ1-2
abundance: .
CDR3nt: TGCGCCAGCAGCTCGTCCCGGGACAGGGTTGGTGGCTACACCTTC
CDR3aa: CASSSSRDRVGGYTF

v_gene: TRBV7-2
d_gene: .
j_gene: TRBJ2-3
abundance: .
CDR3nt: TGTGCCAGCAGCCCTTCAAAGGGGCCTACGGGTACGCAGTATTTT
CDR3aa: CASSPSKGPTGTQYF

v_gene: TRBV7-3
d_gene: .
j_gene: TRBJ1-6
abundance: .
CDR3nt: TGTGCCAGCAGCTCCGGGTTGGGGGGTGATTCACCCCTCCACTTT
CDR3aa: CASSSGLGGDSPLHF

v_gene: TRBV7-2
d_gene: .
j_gene: TRBJ2-3
abundance: once
CDR3nt: TGTGCCAGCTGTCCCGGAGATGCAGATACGCAGTATTTT
CDR3aa: CASCPGDADTQYF

v_gene: TRBV7-8
d_gene: .
j_gene: TRBJ1-5
abundance: .
CDR3nt: TGTGCCAGCAGCTTAGAGAGGGCTCAGCCCCAGCATTTT
CDR3aa: CASSLERAQPQHF

v_gene: TRBV5-1
d_gene: .
j_gene: TRBJ2-6
abundance: .
CDR3nt: TGCGCCAGCAGCTCGGACATCTCTGGGGCCAACGTCCTGACTTTC
CDR3aa: CASSSDISGANVLTF

v_gene: TRBV19
d_gene: .
j_gene: TRBJ1-6
abundance: .
CDR3nt: TGTGCCAGTAGTAGGGGACTCGGAAATTCACCCCTCCACTTT
CDR3aa: CASSRGLGNSPLHF

v_gene: TRBV4-3
d_gene: .
j_gene: TRBJ1-2
abundance: .
CDR3nt: TGCGCCAGCAGCCAAGATTTCCAAGGGGCAGAAGGCTACACCTTC
CDR3aa: CASSQDFQGAEGYTF

v_gene: TRBV28
d_gene: .
j_gene: TRBJ2-7
abundance: .
CDR3nt: TGTGCCAGCAGTTCCACCGAGTACGAGCAGTACTTC
CDR3aa: CASSSTEYEQYF

v_gene: TRBV6-5
d_gene: .
j_gene: TRBJ2-3
abundance: .
CDR3nt: TGTGCCAGCAGTACCAACGGAGATACGCAGTATTTT
CDR3aa: CASSTNGDTQYF

v_gene: TRBV27
d_gene: .
j_gene: TRBJ2-1
abundance: .
CDR3nt: TGTGCCAGCAGTCCGTGGCCCGGGGATGAGCAGTTCTTC
CDR3aa: CASSPWPGDEQFF

v_gene: TRBV7-2
d_gene: .
j_gene: TRBJ2-1
abundance: once
CDR3nt: TGTGCCAGCAGCTTAGTCAGATACAATGAGCAGTTCTTC
CDR3aa: CASSLVRYNEQFF

v_gene: TRBV7-2
d_gene: TRBD1
j_gene: TRBJ2-1
abundance: .
CDR3nt: TGTGCCAGCGGCGTGGGGGACAGGCGGGTCAATGAGCAGTTCTTC
CDR3aa: CASGVGDRRVNEQFF

v_gene: TRBV6-5
d_gene: .
j_gene: TRBJ2-7
abundance: .
CDR3nt: TGTGCCAGCACCAGAGGAGGCGAGCAGTACTTC
CDR3aa: CASTRGGEQYF

v_gene: TRBV7-2
d_gene: .
j_gene: TRBJ2-5
abundance: .
CDR3nt: TGTGCCAGCAGCTTTCCTTTTCAAGAGACCCAGTACTTC
CDR3aa: CASSFPFQETQYF

v_gene: TRBV7-2
d_gene: TRBD1
j_gene: TRBJ1-1
abundance: .
CDR3nt: TGTGCCAGCAGCAAGCGACAGGGGGTGAACACTGAAGCTTTCTTT
CDR3aa: CASSKRQGVNTEAFF

v_gene: TRBV7-9
d_gene: .
j_gene: TRBJ1-1
abundance: .
CDR3nt: TGTGCCAGCAGCCTTGCCGAGGGAATGGGGTGGAACACTGAAGCTTTCTTT
CDR3aa: CASSLAEGMGWNTEAFF

v_gene: TRBV11-3
d_gene: TRBD1
j_gene: TRBJ2-6
abundance: .
CDR3nt: TGTGCCAGCAGCTCTCCGGGACAGGGCTCTGGGGCCAACGTCCTGACTTTC
CDR3aa: CASSSPGQGSGANVLTF

v_gene: TRBV12-5
d_gene: .
j_gene: TRBJ1-5
abundance: .
CDR3nt: TGTGCTAGTGGTTTGGACAGTGTAAAGCCCCAGCATTTT
CDR3aa: CASGLDSVKPQHF

v_gene: TRBV27
d_gene: .
j_gene: TRBJ1-5
abundance: .
CDR3nt: TGTGCCAGCAGTGCGGGCCCTGGAAGTCAGCCCCAGCATTTT
CDR3aa: CASSAGPGSQPQHF

v_gene: TRBV11-2
d_gene: TRBD2
j_gene: TRBJ2-7
abundance: .
CDR3nt: TGTGCCAGCAGCTTGACCACTAGCGGCCTGTCCTACTTC
CDR3aa: CASSLTTSGLSYF

v_gene: TRBV11-2
d_gene: TRBD2
j_gene: TRBJ2-2
abundance: .
CDR3nt: TGTGCCAGCAGCTTCGGGGCAGCGGGAGTAAACACCGGGGAGCTGTTTTTT
CDR3aa: CASSFGAAGVNTGELFF

v_gene: TRBV18
d_gene: TRBD1
j_gene: TRBJ1-3
abundance: .
CDR3nt: TGTGCCAGCTCACCAACCCGACAGGGAGGAAACACCATATATTTT
CDR3aa: CASSPTRQGGNTIYF

v_gene: TRBV27
d_gene: .
j_gene: TRBJ2-1
abundance: .
CDR3nt: TGTGCCAGCAGTTTCAGACAGTTGGGGAACAATGAGCAGTTCTTC
CDR3aa: CASSFRQLGNNEQFF

v_gene: TRBV18
d_gene: TRBD1
j_gene: TRBJ1-2
abundance: once
CDR3nt: TGTGCCAGCTCACCAGACAGGGCGACCTATGGCTACACCTTC
CDR3aa: CASSPDRATYGYTF

v_gene: TRBV30
d_gene: .
j_gene: TRBJ2-3
abundance: .
CDR3nt: TGTGCCTGGAGTCAACTAGCTGGGGGAGATACGCAGTATTTT
CDR3aa: CAWSQLAGGDTQYF

v_gene: TRBV2
d_gene: .
j_gene: TRBJ2-7
abundance: .
CDR3nt: TGTGCCAGCAGTTCTTACTACGAGCAGTACTTC
CDR3aa: CASSSYYEQYF